This TCR beta chain was obtained from a study of OX40 agonist ivuxolimab in advanced cancers. Study in general: Previous treatment with anti-PD-1, anti-PD-L1 or anti-CTLA-4 therapy was allowed; approximately 40% had received some.

Clones were sequenced by immunoSEQ multiplex PCR, and TCRdb holds only the in-frame ones, with some missing. Here the sample spans roughly 60,000 clones, roughly 81% being singletons. A word on this clone: Antigen unknown.

Looked up from germline, CDR1 is SGHAT and CDR2 is FQDESV (reference sequence). This CDR3 spans 13 amino acids. Germline trimming cut 4 bases from V and 9 bases from J; bases unmatched to any gene: 5. Study-wide results and caveats: Among the lowest peripheral clonal expansion occurred in 0.1-3.0 mg/kg partial responders. In CD8+ T cells, expanded clones were on average more numerous than in CD4+.

The source was CD4+ or CD8+ T cells sorted from blood, collected in a trial of the OX40 agonist ivuxolimab. This TCR derives from an adult with an advanced solid tumor such as melanoma, head and neck, liver or kidney cancer. The rearrangement joins TRBV11-1 to TRBJ1-1; 10 nucleotides line up with TRBD1. CDR3 DNA sequence: TGTGCCAGCAGCTCCAGACAGGGGGCGCAAGCTTTCTTT. The encoded protein is CASSSRQGAQAFF.